These 32 T cell receptor beta chains share one sample of origin, sequenced in a study of blood T cell repertoires in COVID-19. Profiling relied on immunoSEQ multiplex PCR, and the TCRdb table lists in-frame clones only, not all of them. This table holds approximately 220,000 clones, 86% found once. Sequencing used peripheral blood. These receptors came from a woman aged 45-60 years with acute or convalescent COVID-19.

The chain couples TRBV19 to TRBJ2-1; TRBD2 matches at 10 bases. This CDR3 comprises 15 residues. CDR1 and CDR2 (germline): LNHDA, SQIVND (reference sequence). Trimming cost V 4 bases and J 7 bases; bases outside gene matches: 7. This CDR3 reads CASSTLAGDSNEQFF. CDR3 sequence (DNA): TGTGCCAGTAGTACTCTAGCGGGAGATTCGAATGAGCAGTTCTTC.

This clone was counted only a few times. This chain joins TRBV6-1 and TRBJ2-7, with TRBD2 identical over 11 bases. Germline CDR1 MNHNS, CDR2 SASEGT. The CDR3 runs to 19 residues. Losses at the gene ends were 2 bases for V and 1 base for J; bases not matched to a gene: 13. The CDR3 loop is CASSENVLLLAGVSYEQYF. In DNA, the CDR3 is TGTGCCAGCAGTGAAAATGTCCTCCTACTAGCGGGAGTGTCCTACGAGCAGTACTTC.

This chain connects TRBV28 to TRBJ2-5; D is unclear. The CDR3 sequence is 14 residues long. The germline V gene encodes CDR1 MDHEN and CDR2 SYDVKM. Trimming took 6 bases from V and 0 from J, leaving 11 bases between them. CDR3 loop: CASRTRVYQETQYF. CDR3 nucleotides: TGTGCCAGCAGAACCCGGGTGTACCAAGAGACCCAGTACTTC.

This sequence joins TRBV3-1 (or the pseudogene TRBV3-2) and TRBJ2-5; 7 bases fit TRBD2. Germline CDR1 is LGHDT and CDR2 is YNNKEL (reference sequence). The V and J ends lost 5 bases and 1 base, in that order; junction bases with no gene match: 7. The CDR3 sequence is 15 residues long. The CDR3: CASSYNLAAQETQYF. The CDR3 nucleotides read TGTGCCAGCAGCTACAATCTAGCGGCCCAAGAGACCCAGTACTTC.

The J gene is TRBJ1-6, the V gene TRBV6-5, with TRBD1 identical over 10 bases. CDR1 MNHEY and CDR2 SVGAGI come from the germline V gene. V lost 5 bases and J lost 7; bases outside the gene matches: 2. This CDR3 has 14 amino acids. CDR3: CASSRTGGNSPLHF. Here the CDR3 DNA reads TGTGCCAGCAGTCGGACAGGGGGAAATTCACCCCTCCACTTT.

The chain joins TRBV9 to TRBJ1-5, with TRBD1 as a possible D gene (5 bases). The germline V gene encodes CDR1 SGDLS and CDR2 YYNGEE. This CDR3 contains 14 residues. Trimming took 0 bases from V and 9 from J, leaving 13 bases between them. In nucleotides, the CDR3 is TGTGCCAGCAGCGTAGCAGGGAAGGACGGGCCCCAGCATTTT. Translating gives CASSVAGKDGPQHF.

This clone showed up just once. The V call is TRBV6-1, the J call TRBJ2-5; TRBD2 matches at 7 bases. The CDR3 is 14 residues long. J was trimmed by 2 bases and V by 2 bases; bases with no gene match: 2. Germline V CDR1 and CDR2: MNHNS, SASEGT. The CDR3 nucleotides read TGTGCCAGCAGTGAACTCGGGGGGCAAGAGACCCAGTACTTC. Translation: CASSELGGQETQYF.

This chain uses TRBV4-3 with TRBJ1-1; possible D gene TRBD1, 5 bases. Germline CDR1 reads LGHNA; CDR2 reads YSLEER. The V and J ends lost 4 bases and 2 bases respectively, with 11 bases between them. CDR3 size: 14 residues. The CDR3 bases are TGCGCCAGCAGCCTAGGGACTGCTAACACTGAAGCTTTCTTT. Translated, it gives CASSLGTANTEAFF.

The gene calls are TRBV25-1 and TRBJ1-4; no clear D. This CDR3 region has 14 residues. CDR1 is MGHDK, CDR2 SYGVNS, per germline. The V gene lost 2 bases and the J gene lost 6 bases, with 10 bases spanning the gap. CDR3 sequence reads: CASSETTGDEKLFF. CDR3 nucleotides: TGTGCCAGCAGTGAAACCACCGGGGATGAAAAACTGTTTTTT.

The chain has TRBV7-9 and TRBJ1-2; the D gene is possibly TRBD1 (5 bases). This CDR3 contains 13 residues. Trimming removed 1 base at V and 8 bases at J, with 11 bases between. Per the germline V gene, CDR1 is SEHNR and CDR2 is FQNEAQ (reference sequence). The CDR3 DNA is TGTGCCAGCAGCTTAGAGGCGGGGGTCGGCTACACCTTC. It is translated as CASSLEAGVGYTF.

This chain uses TRBV25-1 with TRBJ1-2, with TRBD1 as a possible D gene (6 bases). V was shortened by 4 bases and J by 9 bases, with 9 bases between the two germline ends. CDR3 length: 11 amino acids. The germline V gene encodes CDR1 MGHDK and CDR2 SYGVNS. This CDR3 is CASSGGHRYTF. The CDR3 nucleotides read TGTGCCAGCAGTGGGGGACACCGCTACACCTTC.

The chain carries TRBV11-3 and TRBJ1-1, with D hard to call. CDR3 length equals 12 residues. V lost 6 bases and J lost 4, with 9 bases in between. Germline assignment: CDR1 SGHNT and CDR2 YENEEA. CDR3 coding DNA: TGTGCCAGCAGTCCACACACCACTGAAGCTTTCTTT. Translated: CASSPHTTEAFF.

The chain is built from TRBV11-3 and TRBJ2-1; 8 nucleotides line up with TRBD2. J was trimmed by 2 bases and V by 0 bases; bases with no gene match: 9. Germline CDR1 SGHNT, CDR2 YENEEA. The CDR3 has 18 residues. The CDR3: CASSLDTLVRGAYNEQFF. For the CDR3, the DNA is TGTGCCAGCAGCTTAGATACTTTGGTGCGGGGGGCCTACAATGAGCAGTTCTTC.

This rearrangement joins TRBV6-4 to TRBJ2-3; 8 bases fit TRBD2. Germline CDR1 and CDR2: MRHNA and SNTAGT. The CDR3 covers 14 residues. Trimming at V came to 3 bases and at J to 1 base, leaving 0 bases not matched to a gene. The CDR3 DNA reads TGTGCCAGCAGTGAGCGGGGGGGCACAGATACGCAGTATTTT. This encodes CASSERGGTDTQYF.

The rearrangement uses TRBV4-3 and TRBJ2-3, with TRBD2 matching 7 bases. V dropped 6 bases and J dropped 4; count of bases not matched to a gene: 7. Germline CDR1 reads LGHNA; CDR2 reads YSLEER. The CDR3 length is 14 residues. This CDR3 is CASSPGEGADTQYF. The CDR3 DNA sequence: TGCGCCAGCAGTCCCGGGGAGGGTGCAGATACGCAGTATTTT.

The chain links TRBV25-1 to TRBJ1-5; D ambiguous. The CDR3 extends over 14 amino acids. Per the germline V gene, CDR1 is MGHDK and CDR2 is SYGVNS. V lost 1 base to trimming and J lost 4 bases, with 8 bases between them. The CDR3 loop is CASSEFTVNQPQHF. The CDR3 region has the DNA TGTGCCAGCAGTGAATTTACAGTTAATCAGCCCCAGCATTTT. The variable domain in full, with the rest retrieved from reference TRBV25-1 and TRBJ1-5, is EADIYQTPRYLVIGTGKKITLECSQTMGHDKMYWYQQDPGMELHLIHYSYGVNSTEKGDLSSESTVSRIRTEHFPLTLESARPSHTSQYLCASSEFTVNQPQHFGDGTRLSIL.

The rearrangement uses TRBV12-3 or TRBV12-4 and TRBJ2-1; D not resolved. The length of the CDR3 is 12 residues. V was trimmed by 3 bases and J by 10 bases, leaving 10 bases between them. The CDR3 spells CASSFYQAEQFF. Written as DNA, the CDR3 is TGTGCCAGCAGTTTTTACCAGGCAGAGCAGTTCTTC.

The CDR3 region has the DNA TGTGCCAGTAGTAGATTTCAACAGGGTAGGCAGCCCCAGCATTTT. This sequence encodes CASSRFQQGRQPQHF. J is TRBJ1-5 and V is TRBV19; maybe TRBD1 (6 bases). Trimming took 4 bases from V and 7 from J, leaving 17 bases between them. Germline V gene lookup returns CDR1 LNHDA and CDR2 SQIVND (reference sequence). The CDR3 consists of 15 residues.

This chain connects TRBV27 to TRBJ2-2; 12 bases are shared with TRBD2. This CDR3 region has 17 residues. V dropped 2 bases and J dropped 0; count of bases not matched to a gene: 1. Per the germline V gene, CDR1 is MNHEY and CDR2 is SMNVEV (reference sequence). Here the CDR3 DNA reads TGTGCCAGCAGTTTACTAGCGGGAGGGCCGAACACCGGGGAGCTGTTTTTT. Translating it yields CASSLLAGGPNTGELFF.

The genes are TRBV4-3 and TRBJ1-2; TRBD1 agrees at 7 bases. The CDR3 covers 16 residues. Germline trimming cut 2 bases from V and 3 bases from J; bases unmatched to any gene: 9. Germline CDR1 and CDR2: LGHNA and YSLEER. CDR3 amino acids: CASSQIQGGGYYGYTF. The CDR3 bases are TGCGCCAGCAGCCAAATCCAAGGGGGCGGTTACTATGGCTACACCTTC.

This chain joins TRBV29-1 and TRBJ2-2; D is perhaps TRBD1 (5 bases). The V gene lost 6 bases and the J gene lost 3 bases, with 14 bases spanning the gap. This CDR3 spans 14 amino acids. The germline CDR1 and CDR2 sequences are SQVTM and ANQGSEA. This chain's CDR3 is CSVLGVPYTGELFF. Written as DNA, the CDR3 is TGCAGCGTATTAGGGGTCCCTTACACCGGGGAGCTGTTTTTT.

The rearrangement uses TRBV3-1 (or the pseudogene TRBV3-2) and TRBJ1-3; the D is unclear. CDR1 and CDR2 (germline): LGHDT, YNNKEL (reference sequence). V was cut by 7 bases and J by 9 bases, with 34 bases left in between. There are 19 residues in the CDR3. Here the CDR3 reads CASNPLIWPQRSVRVTIYF. The CDR3 nucleotides are TGTGCCAGCAACCCCTTAATCTGGCCCCAAAGATCGGTGAGGGTCACCATATATTTT.

V and J are TRBV3-1 (or the pseudogene TRBV3-2) and TRBJ2-3; 10 positions match TRBD2. After removal of 5 bases from V and 5 bases from J, the junction contained 13 bases not matched to a gene. This CDR3 contains 17 residues. The germline gives CDR1 LGHDT, CDR2 YNNKEL (reference sequence). The chain's CDR3 is CASSYTSIAGGIDTQYF. The CDR3 DNA sequence: TGTGCCAGCAGCTACACGAGCATAGCGGGGGGTATAGATACGCAGTATTTT.

The genes are TRBV19 and TRBJ2-3, with D possibly TRBD1 on 6 matching bases. Trimming left V 7 bases short and J 0 bases short, with 14 bases between. The CDR3 totals 15 residues. Germline assignment: CDR1 LNHDA and CDR2 SQIVND (reference sequence). CDR3: CASTNRGHSTDTQYF. DNA of the CDR3: TGTGCCAGTACCAATCGGGGACATAGCACAGATACGCAGTATTTT. The full variable domain, its missing parts supplied by reference TRBV19 and TRBJ2-3, is DGGITQSPKYLFRKEGQNVTLSCEQNLNHDAMYWYRQDPGQGLRLIYYSQIVNDFQKGDIAEGYSVSREKKESFPLTVTSAQKNPTAFYLCASTNRGHSTDTQYFGPGTRLTVL.

V is TRBV5-1 and J is TRBJ2-7; D gene ambiguous. CDR3 length: 13 residues. From germline, CDR1 is SGHRS and CDR2 YFSETQ. Trimming took off 0 bases at V and 2 bases at J, with 6 bases between the two ends. The CDR3: CASSLGDTYEQYF. CDR3 DNA: TGCGCCAGCAGCTTGGGAGACACCTACGAGCAGTACTTC.

The sample holds one count of this clone. The V and J genes are TRBV12-5 and TRBJ2-3; TRBD1 matches 11 bases. The CDR3 covers 14 residues. CDR1 is LGHNT, CDR2 FRNRAP, per germline. Trimming took 10 bases from V and 5 from J; bases not matched to a gene: 8. The CDR3 sequence is CAIGTGGVGDTQYF. In DNA form, the CDR3 reads TGTGCTATCGGGACAGGGGGGGTTGGAGATACGCAGTATTTT.

The chain links TRBV2 to TRBJ1-6; the match to TRBD1 covers 9 bases. V shed 1 base and J 7 bases; nucleotides not matched to a gene: 2. Germline loops: CDR1 SNHLY, CDR2 FYNNEI. The CDR3 runs 15 residues. CDR3 nucleotide sequence: TGTGCCAGCAGTGAAGAGGGACAGGGAAATTCACCCCTCCACTTT. It codes for CASSEEGQGNSPLHF.

Here the CDR3 reads CASSVMDSLVGDTQYF. The CDR3 DNA reads TGTGCCAGCAGCGTAATGGACAGCCTTGTCGGGGATACGCAGTATTTT. V gene TRBV9 combines with J gene TRBJ2-3; a weak D match, TRBD1 (6 bases). The length of the CDR3 is 16 residues. Germline CDR1 SGDLS, CDR2 YYNGEE. V shed 1 base and J shed 6 bases, with 18 bases lying between them.

The gene calls are TRBV29-1 and TRBJ1-1; 8 bases are a match to TRBD1. Germline-derived CDR1 and CDR2 are SQVTM and ANQGSEA. This CDR3 contains 13 residues. V lost 6 bases and J lost 1; bases outside the gene matches: 4. The CDR3 reads CSVEQGGNTEAFF. Written as DNA, the CDR3 is TGCAGCGTCGAACAGGGGGGGAACACTGAAGCTTTCTTT.

Here the CDR3 reads CASSVTTGTSYEQYF. CDR3 sequence (DNA): TGTGCCAGCAGCGTTACCACCGGGACTAGCTACGAGCAGTACTTC. The chain employs TRBV5-6 and TRBJ2-7; the match to TRBD2 covers 8 bases. CDR1 SGHDT and CDR2 YYEEEE come from the germline V gene. V shed 4 bases, J shed 3 bases, and the junction held 9 bases outside the gene matches. There are 15 residues in the CDR3.

The genes are TRBV19 and TRBJ1-1, with D hard to call. V shed 5 bases and J shed 6 bases, with 7 bases lying between them. Germline V gene data show CDR1 as LNHDA and CDR2 as SQIVND (reference sequence). This CDR3 spans 11 amino acids. CDR3 bases: TGTGCCAGTAGTGTGGGAGCTGAAGCTTTCTTT. Translating it yields CASSVGAEAFF.

This chain uses TRBV12-5 with TRBJ2-1; 13 bases line up with TRBD2. The CDR3 has 18 amino acids. The V segment lost 4 bases and the J segment 6 bases; nucleotides outside the gene matches: 12. Germline-derived CDR1 and CDR2 are LGHNT and FRNRAP. The CDR3 region is CASGSNPLAGGRGNEQFF. The DNA of the CDR3 is TGTGCTAGTGGTTCAAACCCACTAGCGGGGGGGCGGGGCAATGAGCAGTTCTTC.